This T cell receptor beta chain was documented in a study of T cells in narcolepsy. Background on the study: Donors had narcolepsy type 1 or type 2, or were healthy controls.

CDR3 length: 14 residues. Per the germline V gene, CDR1 is SGHVS and CDR2 is FNYEAQ. Trimming removed 5 bases from V and 5 bases from J, with 12 bases in between. Study conclusions and caveats: HCRT-specific and TRIB2-specific autoreactive clonotypes appeared among same-patient CSF and blood CD4+ clonotypes. Healthy controls reportedly lacked the autoreactive clonotypes serially found in patients' blood. Autoreactive clone sequences were missing from some blood memory CD4+ repertoires.

Produced via immunoSEQ multiplex PCR; TCRdb's table is partial and in-frame only. The table records some 25,000 clones, 65% to 90% of them present only once. On this clone: Its antigen is still unknown.

The sequenced material came from memory (CD45RA-) CD4+ T cells from blood. The rearrangement links TRBV7-6 to TRBJ2-2; D is undetermined. The sequence was collected from a human donor in good health. CDR3 coding DNA: TGTGCCAGCAGCCAGCTTAAGGGAACCGGGGAGCTGTTTTTT. It codes for CASSQLKGTGELFF.